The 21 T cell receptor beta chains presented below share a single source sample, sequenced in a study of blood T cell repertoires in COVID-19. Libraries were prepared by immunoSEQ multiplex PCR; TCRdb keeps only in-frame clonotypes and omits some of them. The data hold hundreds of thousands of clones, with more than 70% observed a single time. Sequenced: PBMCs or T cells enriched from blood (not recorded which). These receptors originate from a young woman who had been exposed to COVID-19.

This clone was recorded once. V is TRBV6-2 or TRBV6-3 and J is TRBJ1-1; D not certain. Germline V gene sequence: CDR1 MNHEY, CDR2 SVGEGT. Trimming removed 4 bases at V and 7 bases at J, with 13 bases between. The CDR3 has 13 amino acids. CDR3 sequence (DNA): TGTGCCAGCAGTTTCACGGTAGAATTTGAAGCTTTCTTT. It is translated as CASSFTVEFEAFF.

CDR3 loop: CAITGQGTYEQYF. The DNA for the CDR3 is TGTGCCATCACCGGACAGGGGACCTACGAGCAGTACTTC. The chain links TRBV10-3 to TRBJ2-7; TRBD1 matches at 9 bases. There are 13 residues in the CDR3. V shed 7 bases and J 2 bases; nucleotides not matched to a gene: 3. Germline V gene data show CDR1 as ENHRY and CDR2 as SYGVKD.

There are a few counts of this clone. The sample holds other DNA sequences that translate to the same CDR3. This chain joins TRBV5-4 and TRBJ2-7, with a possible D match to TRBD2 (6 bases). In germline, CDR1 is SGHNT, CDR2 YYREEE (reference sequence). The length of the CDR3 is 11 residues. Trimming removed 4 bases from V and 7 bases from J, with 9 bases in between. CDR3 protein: CASSLAGEQYF. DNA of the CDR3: TGTGCCAGCAGCCTTGCGGGGGAGCAGTACTTC.

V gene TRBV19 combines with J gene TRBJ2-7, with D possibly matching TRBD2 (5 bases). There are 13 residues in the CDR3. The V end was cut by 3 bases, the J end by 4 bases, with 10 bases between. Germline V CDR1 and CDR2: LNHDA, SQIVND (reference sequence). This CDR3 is CASSISSAYEQYF. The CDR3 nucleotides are TGTGCCAGTAGTATTAGTAGCGCGTACGAGCAGTACTTC.

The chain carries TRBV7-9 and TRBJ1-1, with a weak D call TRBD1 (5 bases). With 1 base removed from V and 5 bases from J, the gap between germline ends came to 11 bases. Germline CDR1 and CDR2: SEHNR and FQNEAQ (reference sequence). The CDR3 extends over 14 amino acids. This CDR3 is CASSLGLGGTEAFF. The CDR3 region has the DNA TGTGCCAGCAGCTTAGGTCTGGGGGGAACTGAAGCTTTCTTT.

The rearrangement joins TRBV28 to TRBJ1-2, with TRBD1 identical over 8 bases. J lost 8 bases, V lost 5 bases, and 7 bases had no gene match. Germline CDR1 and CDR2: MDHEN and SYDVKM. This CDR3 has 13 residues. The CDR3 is CASSQTGVGGYTF. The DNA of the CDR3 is TGTGCCAGCAGTCAGACAGGGGTTGGGGGCTACACCTTC.

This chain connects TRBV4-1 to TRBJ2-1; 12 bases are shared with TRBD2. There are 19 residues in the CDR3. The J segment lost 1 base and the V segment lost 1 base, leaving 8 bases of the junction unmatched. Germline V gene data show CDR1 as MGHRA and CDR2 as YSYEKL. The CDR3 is CASSQGTSGVGPSYNEQFF. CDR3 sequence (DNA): TGCGCCAGCAGCCAAGGGACTAGCGGGGTTGGGCCTTCCTACAATGAGCAGTTCTTC.

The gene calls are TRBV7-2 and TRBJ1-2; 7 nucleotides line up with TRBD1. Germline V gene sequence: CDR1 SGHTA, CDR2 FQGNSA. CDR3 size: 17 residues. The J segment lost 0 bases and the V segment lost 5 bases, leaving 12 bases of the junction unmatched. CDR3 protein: CASSPKGANLANYGYTF. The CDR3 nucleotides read TGTGCCAGCAGCCCCAAGGGGGCGAACCTAGCTAACTATGGCTACACCTTC.

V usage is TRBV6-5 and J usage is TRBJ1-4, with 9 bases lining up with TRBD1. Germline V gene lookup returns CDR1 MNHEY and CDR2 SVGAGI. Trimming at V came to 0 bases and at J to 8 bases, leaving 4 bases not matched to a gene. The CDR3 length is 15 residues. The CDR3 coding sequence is TGTGCCAGCAGTTACTCCGGGACAGGGAACGAAAAACTGTTTTTT. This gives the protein CASSYSGTGNEKLFF.

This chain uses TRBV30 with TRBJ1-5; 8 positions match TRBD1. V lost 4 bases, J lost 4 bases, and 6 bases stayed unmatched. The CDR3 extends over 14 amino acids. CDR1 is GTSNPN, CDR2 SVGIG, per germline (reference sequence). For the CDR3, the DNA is TGTGCCTGGACAACACAGGGGGGGAATCAGCCCCAGCATTTT. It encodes CAWTTQGGNQPQHF.

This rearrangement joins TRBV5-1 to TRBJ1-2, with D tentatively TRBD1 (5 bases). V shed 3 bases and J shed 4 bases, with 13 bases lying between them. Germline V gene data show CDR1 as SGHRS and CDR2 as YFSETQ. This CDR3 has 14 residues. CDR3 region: CASSSAGGSYGYTF. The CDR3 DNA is TGCGCCAGCAGCTCGGCCGGGGGGTCCTATGGCTACACCTTC.

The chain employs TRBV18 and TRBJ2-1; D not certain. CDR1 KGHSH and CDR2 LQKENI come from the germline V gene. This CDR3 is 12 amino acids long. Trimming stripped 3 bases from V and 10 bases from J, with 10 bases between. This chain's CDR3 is CASSPFEWEQFF. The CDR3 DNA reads TGTGCCAGCTCACCCTTTGAGTGGGAGCAGTTCTTC.

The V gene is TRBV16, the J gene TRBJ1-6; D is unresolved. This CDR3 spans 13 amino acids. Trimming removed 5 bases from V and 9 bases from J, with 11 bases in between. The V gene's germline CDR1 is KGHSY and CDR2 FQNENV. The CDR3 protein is CASSKTRGSPLHF. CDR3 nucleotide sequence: TGTGCCAGCAGCAAAACCAGAGGTTCACCCCTCCACTTT.

This CDR3 reads CASSYSTVGTEAFF. CDR3 DNA: TGTGCCAGCAGTTACTCTACAGTGGGCACTGAAGCTTTCTTT. The chain combines TRBV6-5 with TRBJ1-1; no firm D call. The V end lost 0 bases, the J end lost 4 bases, and 9 bases lay between the germline ends. Germline V gene lookup returns CDR1 MNHEY and CDR2 SVGAGI. The CDR3 runs 14 residues.

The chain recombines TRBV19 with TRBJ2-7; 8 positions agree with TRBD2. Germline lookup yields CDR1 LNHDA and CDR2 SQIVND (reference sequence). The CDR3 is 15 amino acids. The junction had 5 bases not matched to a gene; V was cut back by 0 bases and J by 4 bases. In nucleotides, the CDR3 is TGTGCCAGTAGTATAGATAGCGGGAAATCTTACGAGCAGTACTTC. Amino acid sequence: CASSIDSGKSYEQYF.

The CDR3 DNA reads TGTGCCAGCAGCCTCCTGCGAGGGACTAGCGGGAGAGGCTCCTACAATGAGCAGTTCTTC. It translates to CASSLLRGTSGRGSYNEQFF. The V gene is TRBV14, the J gene TRBJ2-1; 14 bases fit TRBD2. CDR3 length equals 20 residues. V shed 4 bases and J 0 bases; nucleotides not matched to a gene: 11. Germline V CDR1 and CDR2: SGHDN, FVKESK.

The CDR3 reads CASSSVGQMNTEAFF. For the CDR3, the DNA is TGTGCCAGCAGCTCCGTCGGACAGATGAACACTGAAGCTTTCTTT. This chain joins TRBV7-2 and TRBJ1-1; weak D call: TRBD1 (6 bases). The CDR3 has 15 residues. Trimming left V 4 bases short and J 0 bases short, with 12 bases between. Per germline, CDR1 SGHTA and CDR2 FQGNSA. The variable domain in full, with the rest retrieved from reference TRBV7-2 and TRBJ1-1, is GAGVSQSPSNKVTEKGKDVELRCDPISGHTALYWYRQSLGQGLEFLIYFQGNSAPDKSGLPSDRFSAERTGGSVSTLTIQRTQQEDSAVYLCASSSVGQMNTEAFFGQGTRLTVV.

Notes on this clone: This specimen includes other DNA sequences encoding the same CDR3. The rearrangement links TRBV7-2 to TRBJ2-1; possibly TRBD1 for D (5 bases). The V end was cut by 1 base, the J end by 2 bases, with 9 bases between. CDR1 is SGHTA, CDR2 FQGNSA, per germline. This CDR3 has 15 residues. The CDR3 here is CASSLGGGPYNEQFF. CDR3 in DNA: TGTGCCAGCAGCTTAGGGGGCGGACCCTACAATGAGCAGTTCTTC.

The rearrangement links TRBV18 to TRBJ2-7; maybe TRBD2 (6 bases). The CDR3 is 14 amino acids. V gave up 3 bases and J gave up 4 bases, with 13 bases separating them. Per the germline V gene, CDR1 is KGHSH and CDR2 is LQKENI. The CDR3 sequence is CASSPASVVYEQYF. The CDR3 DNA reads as TGTGCCAGCTCACCGGCTAGCGTGGTTTACGAGCAGTACTTC.

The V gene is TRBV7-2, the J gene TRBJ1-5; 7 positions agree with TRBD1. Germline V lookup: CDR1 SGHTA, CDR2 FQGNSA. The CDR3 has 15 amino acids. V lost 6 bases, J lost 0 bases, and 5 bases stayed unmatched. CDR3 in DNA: TGTGCCAGCAGTACCGACAGGGTTAGCAATCAGCCCCAGCATTTT. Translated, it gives CASSTDRVSNQPQHF.

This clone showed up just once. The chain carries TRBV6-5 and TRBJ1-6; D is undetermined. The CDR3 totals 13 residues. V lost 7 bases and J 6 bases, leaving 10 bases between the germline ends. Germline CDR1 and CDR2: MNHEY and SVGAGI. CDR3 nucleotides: TGTGCCAGCACAGGCGTGCCTAATTCACCCCTCCACTTT. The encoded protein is CASTGVPNSPLHF.